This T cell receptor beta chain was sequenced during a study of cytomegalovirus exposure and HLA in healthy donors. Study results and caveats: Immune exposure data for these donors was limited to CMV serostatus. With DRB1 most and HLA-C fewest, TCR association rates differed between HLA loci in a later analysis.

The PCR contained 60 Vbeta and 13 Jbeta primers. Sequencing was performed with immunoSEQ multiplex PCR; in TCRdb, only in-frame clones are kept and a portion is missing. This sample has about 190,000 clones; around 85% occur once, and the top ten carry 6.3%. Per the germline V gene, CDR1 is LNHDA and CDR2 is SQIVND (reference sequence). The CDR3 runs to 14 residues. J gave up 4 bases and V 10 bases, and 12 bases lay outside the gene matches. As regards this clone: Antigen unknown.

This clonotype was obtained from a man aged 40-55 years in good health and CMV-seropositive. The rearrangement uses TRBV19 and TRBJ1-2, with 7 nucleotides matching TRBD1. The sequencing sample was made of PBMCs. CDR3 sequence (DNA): TGTGCCACAACCCGAGGAGGGGGCATCTATGGCTACACCTTC. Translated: CATTRGGGIYGYTF.